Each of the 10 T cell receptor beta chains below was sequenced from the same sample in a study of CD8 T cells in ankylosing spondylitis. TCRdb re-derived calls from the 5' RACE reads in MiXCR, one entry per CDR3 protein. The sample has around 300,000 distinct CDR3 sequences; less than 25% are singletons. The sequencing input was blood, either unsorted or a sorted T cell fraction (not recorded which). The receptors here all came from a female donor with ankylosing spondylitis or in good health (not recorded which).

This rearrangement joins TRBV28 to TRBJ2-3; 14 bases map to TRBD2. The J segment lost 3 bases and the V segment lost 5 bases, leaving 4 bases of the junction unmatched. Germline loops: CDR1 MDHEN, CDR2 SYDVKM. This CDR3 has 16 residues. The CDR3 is CASSAWTSGRTDTQYF. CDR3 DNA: TGTGCCAGCAGTGCGTGGACTAGCGGGAGGACAGATACGCAGTATTTT.

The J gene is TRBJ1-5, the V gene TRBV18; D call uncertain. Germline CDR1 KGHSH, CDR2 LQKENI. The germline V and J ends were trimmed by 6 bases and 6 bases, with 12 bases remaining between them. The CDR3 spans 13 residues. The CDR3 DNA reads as TGTGCCAGCTCGCCTTCCGGGTCTCAGCCCCAGCATTTT. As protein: CASSPSGSQPQHF.

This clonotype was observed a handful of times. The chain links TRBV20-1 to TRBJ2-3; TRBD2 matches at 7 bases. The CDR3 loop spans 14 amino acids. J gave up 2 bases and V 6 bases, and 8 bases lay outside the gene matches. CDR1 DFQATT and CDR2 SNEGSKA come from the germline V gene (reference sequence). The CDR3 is CSASRLADTDTQYF. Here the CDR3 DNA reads TGCAGTGCAAGCCGGCTAGCGGACACAGATACGCAGTATTTT.

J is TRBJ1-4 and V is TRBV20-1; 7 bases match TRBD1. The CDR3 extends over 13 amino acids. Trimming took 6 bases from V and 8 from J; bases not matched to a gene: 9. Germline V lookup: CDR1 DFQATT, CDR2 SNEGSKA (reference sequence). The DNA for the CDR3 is TGCAGTGCGCCGACAGGGTTCAGGGAAAAACTGTTTTTT. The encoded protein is CSAPTGFREKLFF.

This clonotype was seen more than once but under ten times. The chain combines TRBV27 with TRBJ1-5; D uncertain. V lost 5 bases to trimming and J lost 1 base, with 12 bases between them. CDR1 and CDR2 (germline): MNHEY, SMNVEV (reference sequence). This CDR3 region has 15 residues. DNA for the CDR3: TGTGCCAGCAGTCCACGCGGCCGGAGCAATCAGCCCCAGCATTTT. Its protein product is CASSPRGRSNQPQHF.

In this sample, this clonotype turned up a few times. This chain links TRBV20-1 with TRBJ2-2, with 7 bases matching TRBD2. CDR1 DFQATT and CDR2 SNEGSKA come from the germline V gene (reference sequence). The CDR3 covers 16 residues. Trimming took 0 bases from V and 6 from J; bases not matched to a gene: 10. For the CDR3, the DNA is TGCAGTGCTAGAGATTTCCTAGCGGAGAAGGCCGGGGAGCTGTTTTTT. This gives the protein CSARDFLAEKAGELFF.

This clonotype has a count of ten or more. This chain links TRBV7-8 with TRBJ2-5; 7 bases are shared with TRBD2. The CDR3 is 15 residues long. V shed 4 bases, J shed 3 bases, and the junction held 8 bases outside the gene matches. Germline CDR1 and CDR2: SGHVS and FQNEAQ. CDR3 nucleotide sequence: TGTGCCAGCAGCTCTAGCGGCCCCGGGAAAGAGACCCAGTACTTC. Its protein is CASSSSGPGKETQYF.

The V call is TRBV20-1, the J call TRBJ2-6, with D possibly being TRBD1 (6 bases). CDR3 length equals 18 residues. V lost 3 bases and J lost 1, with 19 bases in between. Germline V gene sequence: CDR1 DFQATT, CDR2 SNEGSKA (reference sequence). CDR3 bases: TGCAGTGCTAGGGCTTTAACAGGGAGTAGTTCTGGGGCCAACGTCCTGACTTTC. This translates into CSARALTGSSSGANVLTF.

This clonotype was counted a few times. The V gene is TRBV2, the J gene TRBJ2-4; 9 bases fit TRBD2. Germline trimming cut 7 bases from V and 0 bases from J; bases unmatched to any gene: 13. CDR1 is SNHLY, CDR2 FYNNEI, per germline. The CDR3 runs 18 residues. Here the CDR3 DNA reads TGTGCCAGCAAGATAGCGGGAGATCCTACTCTAGCCAAAAACATTCAGTACTTC. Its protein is CASKIAGDPTLAKNIQYF.

CDR3 DNA: TGTGCCAGCAGTTTATCCCCGACAGGGCGCACTGAAGCTTTCTTT. As protein: CASSLSPTGRTEAFF. The chain carries TRBV27 and TRBJ1-1; TRBD1 aligns across 7 bases. CDR1 is MNHEY, CDR2 SMNVEV, per germline (reference sequence). With V trimmed by 0 bases and J by 4 bases, 5 bases remained unmatched. There are 15 residues in the CDR3.